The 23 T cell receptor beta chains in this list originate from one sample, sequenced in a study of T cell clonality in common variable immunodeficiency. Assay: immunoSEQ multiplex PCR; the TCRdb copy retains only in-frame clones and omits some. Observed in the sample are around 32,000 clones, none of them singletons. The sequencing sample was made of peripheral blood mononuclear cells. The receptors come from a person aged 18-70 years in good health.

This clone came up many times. The CDR3 bases that were read are TGCAGTGCTAGACTAGCGGACTACGAG. Its protein is CSARLADYE. The full CDR3 is CSARLADYEQYF. V gene TRBV20-1 combines with J gene TRBJ2-7; TRBD2 matches at 7 bases. The read stops 3 residues short of the end of the CDR3; the missing end is completed from the germline J gene. Germline assignment: CDR1 DFQATT and CDR2 SNEGSKA (reference sequence). The CDR3 is 12 amino acids. The V segment lost 2 bases and the J segment 3 bases; nucleotides outside the gene matches: 1.

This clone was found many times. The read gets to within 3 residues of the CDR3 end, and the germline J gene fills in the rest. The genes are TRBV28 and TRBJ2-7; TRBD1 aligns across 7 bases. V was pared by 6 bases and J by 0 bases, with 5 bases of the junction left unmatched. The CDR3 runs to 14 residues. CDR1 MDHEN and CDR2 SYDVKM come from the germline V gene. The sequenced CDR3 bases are TGTGCCAGCAGCCCCCGGGACAGCTCCTACGAG. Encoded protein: CASSPRDSSYE. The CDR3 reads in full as CASSPRDSSYEQYF.

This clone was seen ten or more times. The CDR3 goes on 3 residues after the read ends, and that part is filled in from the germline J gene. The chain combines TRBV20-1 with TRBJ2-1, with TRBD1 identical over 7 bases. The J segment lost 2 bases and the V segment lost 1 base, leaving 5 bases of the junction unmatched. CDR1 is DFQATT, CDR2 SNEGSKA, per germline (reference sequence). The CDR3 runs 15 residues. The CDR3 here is CSARGRDSTYNEQFF. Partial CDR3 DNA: TGCAGTGCTAGAGGCCGGGACAGCACCTACAATGAG.

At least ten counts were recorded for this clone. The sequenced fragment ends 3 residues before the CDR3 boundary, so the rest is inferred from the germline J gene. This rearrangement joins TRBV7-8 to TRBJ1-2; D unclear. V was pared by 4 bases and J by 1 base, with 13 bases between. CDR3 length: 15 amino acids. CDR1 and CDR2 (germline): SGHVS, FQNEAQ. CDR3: CASSSLPRGNYGYTF. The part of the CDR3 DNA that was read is TGTGCCAGCAGCTCCCTTCCCCGGGGTAACTATGGC.

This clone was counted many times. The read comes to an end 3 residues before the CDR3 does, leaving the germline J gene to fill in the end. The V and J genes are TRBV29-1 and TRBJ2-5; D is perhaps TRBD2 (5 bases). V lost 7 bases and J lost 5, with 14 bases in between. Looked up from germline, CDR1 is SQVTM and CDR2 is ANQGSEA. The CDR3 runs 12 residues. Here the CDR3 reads CSGRTGSETQYF. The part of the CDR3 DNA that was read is TGCAGCGGTCGGACGGGGAGCGAGACC.

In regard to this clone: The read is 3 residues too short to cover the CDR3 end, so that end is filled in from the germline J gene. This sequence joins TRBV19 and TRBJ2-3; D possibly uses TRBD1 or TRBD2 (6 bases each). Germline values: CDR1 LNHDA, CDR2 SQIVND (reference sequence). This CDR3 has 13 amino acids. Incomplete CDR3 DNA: TGTGCCAGTGAGGAGGGGGTGAGAGAGACG. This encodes CASEEGVRET. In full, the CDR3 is CASEEGVRETQYF.

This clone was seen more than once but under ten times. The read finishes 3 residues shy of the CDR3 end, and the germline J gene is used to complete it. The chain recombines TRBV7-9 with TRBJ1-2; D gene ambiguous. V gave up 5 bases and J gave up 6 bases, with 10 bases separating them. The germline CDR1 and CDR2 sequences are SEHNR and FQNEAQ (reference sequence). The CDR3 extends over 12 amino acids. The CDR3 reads CASSPTGDGYTF. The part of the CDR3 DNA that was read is TGTGCCAGCAGCCCCACCGGGGATGGC.

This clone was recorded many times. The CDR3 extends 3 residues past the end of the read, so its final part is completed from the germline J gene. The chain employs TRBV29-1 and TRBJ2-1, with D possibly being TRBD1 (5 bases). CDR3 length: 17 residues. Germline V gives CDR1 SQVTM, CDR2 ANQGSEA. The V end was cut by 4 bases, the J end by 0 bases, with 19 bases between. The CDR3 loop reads CSVVGVPNSGSYNEQFF. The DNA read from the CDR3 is TGCAGCGTTGTAGGGGTCCCCAACTCGGGCTCCTACAATGAG.

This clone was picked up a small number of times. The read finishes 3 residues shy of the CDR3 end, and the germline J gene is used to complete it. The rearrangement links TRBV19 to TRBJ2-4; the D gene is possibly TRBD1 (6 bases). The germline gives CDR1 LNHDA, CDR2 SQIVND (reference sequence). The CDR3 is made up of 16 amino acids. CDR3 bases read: TGTGCCAGTAGTCTCTCGGACAGCACCGGAGAGTATGGT. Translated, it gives CASSLSDSTGEYG. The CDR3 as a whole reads CASSLSDSTGEYGQYF.

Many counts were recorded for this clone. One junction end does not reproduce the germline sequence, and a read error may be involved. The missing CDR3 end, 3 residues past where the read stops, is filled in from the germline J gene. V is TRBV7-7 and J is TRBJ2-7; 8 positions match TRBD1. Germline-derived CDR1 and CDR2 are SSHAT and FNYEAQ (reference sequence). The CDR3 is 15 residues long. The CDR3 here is CASSQGTGSTYEQYF. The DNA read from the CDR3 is TGTGCTAGCAGCCAAGGGACAGGAAGCACCTACGAG.

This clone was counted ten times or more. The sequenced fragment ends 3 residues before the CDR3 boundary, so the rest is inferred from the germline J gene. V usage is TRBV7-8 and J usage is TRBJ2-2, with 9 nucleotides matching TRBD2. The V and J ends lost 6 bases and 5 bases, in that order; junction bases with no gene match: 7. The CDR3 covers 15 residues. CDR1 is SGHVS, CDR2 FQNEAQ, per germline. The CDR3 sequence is CASRAPGLATGELFF. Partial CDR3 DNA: TGTGCCAGCAGAGCTCCGGGACTAGCAACCGGGGAG.

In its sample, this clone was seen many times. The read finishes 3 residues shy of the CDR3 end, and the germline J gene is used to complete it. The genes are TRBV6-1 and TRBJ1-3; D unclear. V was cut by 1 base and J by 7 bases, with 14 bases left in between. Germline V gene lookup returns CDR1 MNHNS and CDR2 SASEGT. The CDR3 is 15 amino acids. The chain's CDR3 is CASSEEPGAINTIYF. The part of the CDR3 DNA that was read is TGTGCCAGCAGTGAAGAACCGGGTGCGATCAACACC.

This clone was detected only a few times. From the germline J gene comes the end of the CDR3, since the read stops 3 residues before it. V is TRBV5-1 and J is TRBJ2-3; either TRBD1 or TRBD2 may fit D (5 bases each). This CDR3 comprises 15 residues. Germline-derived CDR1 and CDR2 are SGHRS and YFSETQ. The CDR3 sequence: CASSLVKGSQETQYF. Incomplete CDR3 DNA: TGCGCCAGCAGCTTGGTTAAGGGGAGTCAAGAGACG. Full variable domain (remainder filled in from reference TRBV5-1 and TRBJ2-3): KAGVTQTPRYLIKTRGQQVTLSCSPISGHRSVSWYQQTPGQGLQFLFEYFSETQRNKGNFPGRFSGRQFSNSRSEMNVSTLELGDSALYLCASSLVKGSQETQYFGPGTRLTVL.

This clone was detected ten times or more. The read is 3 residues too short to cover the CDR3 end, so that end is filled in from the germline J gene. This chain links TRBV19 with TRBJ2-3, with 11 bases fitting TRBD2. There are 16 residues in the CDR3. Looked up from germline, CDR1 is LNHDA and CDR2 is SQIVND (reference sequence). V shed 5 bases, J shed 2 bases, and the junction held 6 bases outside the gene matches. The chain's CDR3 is CASSLGLADATDTQYF. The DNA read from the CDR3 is TGTGCCAGTAGTTTGGGACTAGCGGATGCCACAGATACG.

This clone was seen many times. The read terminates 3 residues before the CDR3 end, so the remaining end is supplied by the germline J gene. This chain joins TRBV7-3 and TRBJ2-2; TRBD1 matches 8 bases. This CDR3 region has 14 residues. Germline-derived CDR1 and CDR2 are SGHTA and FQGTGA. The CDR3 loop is CASSMGQEGSPLFF. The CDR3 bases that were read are TGTGCCAGCAGCATGGGACAGGAGGGGTCACCG.

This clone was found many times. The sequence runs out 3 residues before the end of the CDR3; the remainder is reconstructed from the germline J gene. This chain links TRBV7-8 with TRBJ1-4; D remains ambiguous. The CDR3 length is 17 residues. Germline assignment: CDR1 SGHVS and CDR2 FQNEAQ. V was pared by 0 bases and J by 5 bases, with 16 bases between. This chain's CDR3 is CASSLAMLRAANEKLFF. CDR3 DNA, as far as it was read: TGTGCCAGCAGCTTAGCCATGCTGAGAGCGGCCAATGAAAAA.

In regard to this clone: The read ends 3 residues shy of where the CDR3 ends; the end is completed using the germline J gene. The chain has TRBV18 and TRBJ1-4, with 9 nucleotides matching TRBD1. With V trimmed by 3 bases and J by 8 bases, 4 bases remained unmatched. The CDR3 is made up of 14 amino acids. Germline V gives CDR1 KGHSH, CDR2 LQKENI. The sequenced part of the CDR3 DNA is TGTGCCAGCTCACCCCCGGGACAGGGAGAAAAA. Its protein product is CASSPPGQGEK. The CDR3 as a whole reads CASSPPGQGEKLFF.

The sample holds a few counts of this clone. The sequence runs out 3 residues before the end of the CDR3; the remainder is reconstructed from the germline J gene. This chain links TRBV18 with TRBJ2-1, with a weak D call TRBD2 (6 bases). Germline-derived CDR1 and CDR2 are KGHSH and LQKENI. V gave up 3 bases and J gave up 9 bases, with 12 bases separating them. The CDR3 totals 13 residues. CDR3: CASSPGDGGEQFF. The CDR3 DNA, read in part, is TGTGCCAGCTCACCGGGGGACGGGGGTGAG. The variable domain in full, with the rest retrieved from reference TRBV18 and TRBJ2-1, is NAGVMQNPRHLVRRRGQEARLRCSPMKGHSHVYWYRQLPEEGLKFMVYLQKENIIDESGMPKERFSAEFPKEGPSILRIQQVVRGDSAAYFCASSPGDGGEQFFGPGTRLTVL.

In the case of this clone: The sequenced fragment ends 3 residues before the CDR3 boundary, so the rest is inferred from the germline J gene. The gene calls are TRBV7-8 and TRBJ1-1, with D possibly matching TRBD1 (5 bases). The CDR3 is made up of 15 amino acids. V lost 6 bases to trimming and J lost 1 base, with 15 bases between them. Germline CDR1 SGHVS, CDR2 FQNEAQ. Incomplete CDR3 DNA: TGTGCCAGCAGTATCAGTGGGGCCTCGAACACTGAA. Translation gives CASSISGASNTE. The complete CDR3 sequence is CASSISGASNTEAFF.

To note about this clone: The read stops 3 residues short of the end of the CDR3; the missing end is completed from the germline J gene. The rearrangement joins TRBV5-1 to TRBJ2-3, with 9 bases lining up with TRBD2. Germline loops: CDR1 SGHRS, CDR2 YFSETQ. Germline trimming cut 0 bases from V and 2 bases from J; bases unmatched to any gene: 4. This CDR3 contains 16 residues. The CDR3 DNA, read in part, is TGCGCCAGCAGCTTGGAGCTAGCGGGATACACAGATACG. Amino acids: CASSLELAGYTDT. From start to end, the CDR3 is CASSLELAGYTDTQYF. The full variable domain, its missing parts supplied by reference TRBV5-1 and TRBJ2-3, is KAGVTQTPRYLIKTRGQQVTLSCSPISGHRSVSWYQQTPGQGLQFLFEYFSETQRNKGNFPGRFSGRQFSNSRSEMNVSTLELGDSALYLCASSLELAGYTDTQYFGPGTRLTVL.

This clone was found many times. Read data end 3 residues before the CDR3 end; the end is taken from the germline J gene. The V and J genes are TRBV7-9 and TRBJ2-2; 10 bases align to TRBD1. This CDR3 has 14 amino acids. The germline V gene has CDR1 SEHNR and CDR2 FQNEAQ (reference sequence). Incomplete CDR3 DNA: TGTGCCAGCAGCTCGGGACAGGGGTACGAAAAG. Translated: CASSSGQGYEK. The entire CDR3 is CASSSGQGYEKLFF.

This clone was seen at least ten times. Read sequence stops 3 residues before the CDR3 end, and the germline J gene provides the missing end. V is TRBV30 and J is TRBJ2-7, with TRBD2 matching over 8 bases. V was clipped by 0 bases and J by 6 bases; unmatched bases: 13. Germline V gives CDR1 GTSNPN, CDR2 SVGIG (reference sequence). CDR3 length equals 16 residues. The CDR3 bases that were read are TGTGCCTGGAGTGTAACAAGTCTAGCGGGTTCGGCCGAG. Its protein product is CAWSVTSLAGSAE. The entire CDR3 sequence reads CAWSVTSLAGSAEQYF.

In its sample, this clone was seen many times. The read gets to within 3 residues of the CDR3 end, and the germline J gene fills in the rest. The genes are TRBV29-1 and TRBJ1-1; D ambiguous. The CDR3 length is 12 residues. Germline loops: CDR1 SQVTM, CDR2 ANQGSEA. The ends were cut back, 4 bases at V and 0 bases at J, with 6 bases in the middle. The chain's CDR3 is CSVGLMNTEAFF. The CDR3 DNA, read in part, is TGCAGCGTTGGTCTAATGAACACTGAA.